Described below is a single TCR beta chain sequence and its context. Its specificity is unknown. The data were obtained in a study of T cell responses to AZD1222 COVID-19 vaccine. The method was immunoSEQ multiplex PCR; TCRdb's version includes in-frame clones alone and lacks a portion of them. The sample shows 150,000 or so clones, 70% to 90% of them seen only once. V lost 4 bases and J 2 bases, leaving 12 bases between the germline ends. The CDR3 length is 14 residues. Per the germline V gene, CDR1 is SGHNT and CDR2 is YYREEE (reference sequence). Study results and limitations: Reportedly, nearly half the spike-specific TCRs target unmutated variant regions. Vaccine-associated CD4 TCRs ranged over spike, dominating at 160-218 and 743-854. Baseline testing showed seropositivity in only a handful of AZD1222 recipients.

Source: peripheral blood, taken on day 0 of AZD1222 vaccination. The chain has TRBV5-4 and TRBJ2-5, with a possible D match to TRBD2 (6 bases). The TCR originated in an adult in good health. The CDR3 nucleotides are TGTGCCAGCAGCGGAGGGACTCTTCAAGAGACCCAGTACTTC. Residues: CASSGGTLQETQYF. The complete variable domain, with remaining parts taken from reference TRBV5-4 and TRBJ2-5, reads ETGVTQSPTHLIKTRGQQVTLRCSSQSGHNTVSWYQQALGQGPQFIFQYYREEENGRGNFPPRFSGLQFPNYSSELNVNALELDDSALYLCASSGGTLQETQYFGPGTRLLVL.